A single sample is the source of the 14 T cell receptor beta chains below, sequenced in a study of blood T cell repertoires in COVID-19. Data came from immunoSEQ multiplex PCR; TCRdb stores just in-frame clones and leaves some out. The sample contains fewer than 350,000 clones, almost 90% of which appear only once. Input material: PBMCs or T cells enriched from blood (not recorded which). The receptors stem from a woman aged 18-29 years with acute COVID-19.

CDR3 protein: CASSYGDTAYEQYF. The CDR3 coding sequence is TGTGCCAGCAGTTACGGGGACACTGCCTACGAGCAGTACTTC. This chain uses TRBV6-5 with TRBJ2-7, with a possible D match to TRBD1 (6 bases). Germline-derived CDR1 and CDR2 are MNHEY and SVGAGI. V was clipped by 2 bases and J by 2 bases, with 10 bases between them. The CDR3 consists of 14 residues.

V and J are TRBV30 and TRBJ1-1, with D uncertain. The germline gives CDR1 GTSNPN, CDR2 SVGIG (reference sequence). Deletions cut 7 bases from V and 0 bases from J, with 9 bases between. The CDR3 is 12 residues long. CDR3 loop: CASGGMNTEAFF. The CDR3 nucleotides read TGTGCCTCCGGCGGTATGAACACTGAAGCTTTCTTT.

The chain links TRBV7-2 to TRBJ2-7, with TRBD1 matching 9 bases. Trimming took 0 bases from V and 2 from J; bases not matched to a gene: 5. There are 16 residues in the CDR3. The germline gives CDR1 SGHTA, CDR2 FQGNSA. This CDR3 is CASSLARTGVAYEQYF. The DNA of the CDR3 is TGTGCCAGCAGCTTAGCGCGGACAGGGGTAGCCTACGAGCAGTACTTC. The full variable domain, rest sourced from reference TRBV7-2 and TRBJ2-7, is GAGVSQSPSNKVTEKGKDVELRCDPISGHTALYWYRQSLGQGLEFLIYFQGNSAPDKSGLPSDRFSAERTGGSVSTLTIQRTQQEDSAVYLCASSLARTGVAYEQYFGPGTRLTVT.

The genes are TRBV28 and TRBJ1-2, with D tentatively TRBD1 (5 bases). CDR3 size: 13 residues. From germline, CDR1 is MDHEN and CDR2 SYDVKM. The V and J ends lost 5 bases and 5 bases respectively, with 12 bases between them. CDR3 protein: CASSRPQGYGYTF. The CDR3 nucleotides read TGTGCCAGCAGTCGCCCCCAGGGTTATGGCTACACCTTC.

J is TRBJ2-6 and V is TRBV29-1; D unresolved. With 0 bases removed from V and 2 bases from J, the gap between germline ends came to 17 bases. Per germline, CDR1 SQVTM and CDR2 ANQGSEA. The CDR3 contains 18 residues. The DNA for the CDR3 is TGCAGCGTTGAAGATGAGGCAATCCCGATTCCTGGGGCCAACGTCCTGACTTTC. Its protein is CSVEDEAIPIPGANVLTF.

The rearrangement joins TRBV7-9 to TRBJ2-1; 9 bases align to TRBD2. Trimming took 5 bases from V and 4 from J; bases not matched to a gene: 12. Germline V gene sequence: CDR1 SEHNR, CDR2 FQNEAQ (reference sequence). The CDR3 covers 17 residues. This chain's CDR3 is CASSVHSGSTQYNEQFF. CDR3 sequence (DNA): TGTGCCAGCAGCGTCCATAGCGGGAGCACCCAGTACAATGAGCAGTTCTTC.

The chain has TRBV6-5 and TRBJ2-7; TRBD2 agrees at 7 bases. V shed 2 bases and J 7 bases; nucleotides not matched to a gene: 5. Germline assignment: CDR1 MNHEY and CDR2 SVGAGI. The CDR3 runs to 13 residues. CDR3 in amino acids: CASSYKPAGEQYF. Here the CDR3 DNA reads TGTGCCAGCAGTTACAAACCAGCGGGGGAGCAGTACTTC.

The V and J genes are TRBV6-4 and TRBJ1-1; D is perhaps TRBD1 (5 bases). V lost 6 bases, J lost 0 bases, and 11 bases lay in between. CDR3 length equals 14 residues. Germline V gene sequence: CDR1 MRHNA, CDR2 SNTAGT. CDR3 in amino acids: CASRSDRMNTEAFF. In nucleotides, the CDR3 is TGTGCCAGCAGATCCGACAGAATGAACACTGAAGCTTTCTTT.

This clone was recorded a few times. The identical CDR3 is also encoded by other nucleotide sequences in the sample. The V call is TRBV28, the J call TRBJ1-2; TRBD1 is a possible D gene (5 bases). Germline loops: CDR1 MDHEN, CDR2 SYDVKM. This CDR3 has 12 amino acids. V was shortened by 3 bases and J by 5 bases, with 7 bases between the two germline ends. CDR3 sequence: CASSFRGYGYTF. CDR3 DNA sequence: TGTGCCAGCAGTTTTAGGGGATATGGCTACACCTTC.

V gene TRBV19 combines with J gene TRBJ2-1; 8 nucleotides agree with TRBD2. The CDR3 sequence is 16 residues long. The V gene end was trimmed by 3 bases and the J gene end by 1 base; junction bases not matched to a gene: 5. Germline assignment: CDR1 LNHDA and CDR2 SQIVND (reference sequence). The CDR3, as DNA: TGTGCCAGTAGTATTTCGGGAGGGCCTTCCTACAATGAGCAGTTCTTC. Protein: CASSISGGPSYNEQFF.

This chain links TRBV19 with TRBJ1-1; 8 bases fit TRBD1. V was pared by 4 bases and J by 10 bases, with 5 bases of the junction left unmatched. The germline V gene encodes CDR1 LNHDA and CDR2 SQIVND (reference sequence). This CDR3 spans 12 amino acids. CDR3 coding DNA: TGTGCCAGTAGTACCGGACAGGGAGGAGCTTTCTTT. Its protein is CASSTGQGGAFF.

The rearrangement links TRBV28 to TRBJ2-5, with 9 bases that match TRBD1. CDR1 is MDHEN, CDR2 SYDVKM, per germline. The CDR3 sequence is 12 residues long. Trimming took 8 bases from V and 4 from J; bases not matched to a gene: 2. The CDR3 loop is CASLQGAETQYF. The CDR3 DNA reads TGTGCCAGCCTACAGGGGGCAGAGACCCAGTACTTC.

This chain uses TRBV27 with TRBJ1-5; D gene unclear. The CDR3 loop spans 14 amino acids. Trimming took 3 bases from V and 5 from J, leaving 11 bases between them. Germline values: CDR1 MNHEY, CDR2 SMNVEV (reference sequence). In DNA, the CDR3 is TGTGCCAGCAGTTTGGCGGGGTCCGATCAGCCCCAGCATTTT. Amino acid sequence: CASSLAGSDQPQHF.

V usage is TRBV25-1 and J usage is TRBJ1-2; D is possibly TRBD1 (5 bases). The CDR3 extends over 15 amino acids. Trimming removed 2 bases from V and 4 bases from J, with 14 bases in between. Germline-derived CDR1 and CDR2 are MGHDK and SYGVNS. CDR3 residues: CASSEGQGSFYGYTF. The CDR3 nucleotides are TGTGCCAGCAGTGAAGGGCAGGGAAGCTTCTATGGCTACACCTTC.